These T cell receptor beta chains were read from a single sample in a study of tumor-infiltrating lymphocytes in primary liver carcinoma. TCRdb used MiXCR to reprocess the multiplex PCR reads, holding one entry per CDR3 protein. The sample records about 120,000 distinct CDR3 sequences, about two thirds being singletons. The sample taken for sequencing was tumor-adjacent normal liver tissue. These receptors were taken from a woman aged 55-70 years with primary liver carcinoma and hepatitis B virus infection. CDR3s include the opening cysteine and the closing phenylalanine or tryptophan. D genes are given only for firm matches. Rows give clone size only sometimes, using once, few, many, or a class for an expanded clone.

v_gene	abundance	d_gene	len	j_gene	CDR3nt	CDR3aa
TRBV2	few	TRBD1	13	TRBJ2-2	TGTGCCAGCCGGACAGGGGGCACCGGGGAGCTGTTTTTT	CASRTGGTGELFF
TRBV6-2/TRBV6-3	.	.	11	TRBJ1-2	TGTTCCAGCAGAGCCGTGCGTATCTACACCTTC	CSSRAVRIYTF
TRBV11-2	.	.	14	TRBJ2-5	TGTGTCAGCAGCTTAGCGGGCAGGGGAGAGAGTCAGTACTTC	CVSSLAGRGESQYF
TRBV11-2	.	.	21	TRBJ2-6	TGTGCCAGCAGCATGGGGGGAACCAGGGGCATTTCCCTCTCTGGGGCCAACGTCCTGACTTTC	CASSMGGTRGISLSGANVLTF
TRBV11-2	.	TRBD2	16	TRBJ2-7	TGTGCCAGCAGCCACTTAAGCGGGAAAGGGGTCTACGAGCAGTATTTC	CASSHLSGKGVYEQYF
TRBV29-1	many	.	16	TRBJ1-1	TGCAGCGTTGAAGATCGGATGCAGGGCGTGAACACTGAAGCTTTCTTT	CSVEDRMQGVNTEAFF
TRBV29-1	.	.	13	TRBJ2-3	TGCGGCGTTGACGTGTGGTTGCCAGATACGCAGTATTTT	CGVDVWLPDTQYF
TRBV6-6	.	.	14	TRBJ1-1	TGTGCCAGCATCAGAGGCGGTCTAGATACTGAAGCTTTCTTT	CASIRGGLDTEAFF
TRBV12-3/TRBV12-4	once	.	14	TRBJ1-3	TGTGCCAGCCCGGCGGACTACTCTGAAAACACCATATATTTT	CASPADYSENTIYF
TRBV7-8	.	.	14	TRBJ2-7	TGTGTCAGCAGCTTAGCAAGGCAGTCCTACGAGCAGTACTTC	CVSSLARQSYEQYF
TRBV12-3/TRBV12-4	.	.	11	TRBJ2-1	TGTGCCTGCAGTATAGGGACACAGCAGTTCTTC	CACSIGTQQFF
TRBV6-4	.	TRBD2	16	TRBJ2-7	TGTACCAGCGGCCGCGGGACTAGCGGGAGAGACAACGAGCAGTACTTC	CTSGRGTSGRDNEQYF
TRBV7-3	.	TRBD2	17	TRBJ2-2	TGTGCCAGCAGCCCTAGGGCTAGCGGGGCTAGCACAGATACGCTGTTTTTT	CASSPRASGASTDTLFF
TRBV6-5	many	.	16	TRBJ2-3	TGTGCCAGCAGTTACTCTACCCTGACTAGCACAGATACGCAGTATTTT	CASSYSTLTSTDTQYF
TRBV28	few	TRBD1	13	TRBJ1-5	TGTGCCAGCACACAGGGGAGCAATCAGCCCCAGCATTTT	CASTQGSNQPQHF
TRBV28	many	TRBD2	15	TRBJ2-1	TGTGCCAGCAGTTTATTAGGAGGGAGGGTCAATGAGCAGTTCTTC	CASSLLGGRVNEQFF
TRBV28	.	TRBD2	14	TRBJ2-7	TGTGCCAGCAGAACTAGCGGACTTTCCTACGAGCGGTACTTC	CASRTSGLSYERYF
TRBV6-2/TRBV6-3	.	TRBD1	14	TRBJ2-7	TGTGCCAGCAGCCCCTGCACAGGGGGCGACGAGCAGTACTTC	CASSPCTGGDEQYF
TRBV5-1	many	TRBD1	16	TRBJ2-7	TGCGCCAGCAGCCCGAGCCGGGACAGGGGGCTCTACGAGCAGTACTTC	CASSPSRDRGLYEQYF
TRBV6-1	.	TRBD2	17	TRBJ2-2	TGTGCCAGCAGTGTAAGGCCTAGCGGAAGTCTTTCCGGGGAGCCGTTTTTT	CASSVRPSGSLSGEPFF
TRBV9	.	TRBD1	15	TRBJ2-5	TGTGCCAGTAGCACTACAGGGGTGATCGGAGAGACCCAGTACTTC	CASSTTGVIGETQYF
TRBV2	.	TRBD1	14	TRBJ2-7	TGTGCCAGCAGTGAAGGCAGGGGGCCGTACGAGCAGCACTTC	CASSEGRGPYEQHF
TRBV7-9	.	.	15	TRBJ2-5	TGTGCCAGCAAAAAGGGTCCAGCAGGGTTAGAGACGCAGTACTTC	CASKKGPAGLETQYF
TRBV6-5	once	.	15	TRBJ2-2	TGTGCCGGCAGTAAAATTCCGGACAGCATCGGGGAGCTGTTTTTT	CAGSKIPDSIGELFF
TRBV12-3/TRBV12-4	.	.	15	TRBJ1-1	TGTGCCATCACCCTAGGGACGAAACAGAACACTGAAACTTTCTTT	CAITLGTKQNTETFF
TRBV28	many	.	14	TRBJ2-7	TGTGCCAGCAGTTTAGGGGTGGGTCGGAACGAGCAGTACTTC	CASSLGVGRNEQYF
TRBV29-1	.	.	13	TRBJ1-1	TGCAGCGGGAGTCAGGGACGAGGCACTGAAGCTTTCTTT	CSGSQGRGTEAFF
TRBV28	many	TRBD1	12	TRBJ1-5	TGTGCCAGCAGTGTCTCCGGGACAGGCCAGCATTTT	CASSVSGTGQHF
TRBV6-1	.	TRBD1	14	TRBJ1-1	TGTGTCAGCAGTGCGAGGACAGGAGGCGGTGAAGCTTTCTTT	CVSSARTGGGEAFF
TRBV11-3	.	TRBD1	16	TRBJ2-3	TGTGCCAGCAGCCCCCGACAGGGGTCAAGCACATATACGGAGTGTTTT	CASSPRQGSSTYTECF
TRBV7-9	.	.	15	TRBJ1-4	TGTGCCAGCAGCTTTTACTCTTCGACTTATGAAAAACGGTTTTTT	CASSFYSSTYEKRFF
TRBV5-1	.	.	12	TRBJ1-1	TGTGCCAGAGGGGACACGAACACTGAAGCTTTCTTT	CARGDTNTEAFF
TRBV5-1	many	.	11	TRBJ2-7	TGCGCCAGCAGCCGCTCCTACGAGCAGTACTTC	CASSRSYEQYF
TRBV7-9	.	.	15	TRBJ1-1	TGTGCCAGCAGTTTAGGGGTGTCCCCGAACACTGAAGCTTTCTTT	CASSLGVSPNTEAFF
TRBV2	.	.	12	TRBJ1-2	TGTGCCAGCAGTGGACATGGCTATGGCTACACCTTC	CASSGHGYGYTF
TRBV5-1	many	.	16	TRBJ2-3	TGCGCCAGCAGCTTGGGGGGCGGAACTAGCACAGATACGCAGTATTTT	CASSLGGGTSTDTQYF
TRBV28	many	TRBD2	17	TRBJ2-3	TGTGCCAGCAGTTTAGCGGGAGGGCACAAACCCACAGATACGCAGTATTTT	CASSLAGGHKPTDTQYF
TRBV11-2	medium-sized	TRBD1	14	TRBJ2-3	TGTGCCAGCAGCCTGGACAGGGGGCCAGATACGCAGTATTTT	CASSLDRGPDTQYF
TRBV18	.	.	12	TRBJ2-3	TGTGCCAGCTCCCCCGGACACGGAACGCAGTATTTT	CASSPGHGTQYF
TRBV29-1	.	TRBD2	14	TRBJ2-3	TGCAGTGTTGGTGGACTAGGGAGCAGAGATACGCAGTATTTT	CSVGGLGSRDTQYF
TRBV18	.	.	12	TRBJ2-2	TGTGCCAGCAGGAATCGTTCCGGGGAGCTGTTTTTT	CASRNRSGELFF
TRBV4-1	.	.	14	TRBJ2-7	TGCGCCAGTAGCCAAGCAATCTCTCGCTATGAGCATTACTTC	CASSQAISRYEHYF
TRBV12-5	.	.	14	TRBJ2-1	TGTACTAGTGGTTTCGAGGTAGCTTACAATGAGCAATTCTTC	CTSGFEVAYNEQFF
TRBV10-2	.	TRBD2	16	TRBJ2-7	TGCGCCAGCAGTCCGCCAACTAGCGGGAGAGGTTACGAGGAGTACTTC	CASSPPTSGRGYEEYF
TRBV29-1	.	TRBD2	15	TRBJ2-3	TGCAGCGTAGTGGGACTAGTGGGAGGGCCAGATACGCAGTATTTT	CSVVGLVGGPDTQYF
TRBV12-3/TRBV12-4	.	TRBD1	12	TRBJ1-5	TGTGCCAGCAGTGGGACAGGGAATCAGCCAGCATTT	CASSGTGNQPAF
TRBV5-4	many	TRBD1	16	TRBJ1-6	TGTGCCAGCAGTCGGACAGGGAGGCCTTCTAATTCACCCCTCCACTTT	CASSRTGRPSNSPLHF